This note documents a single T cell receptor beta chain sequence. What it recognizes is unknown. CDR1 and CDR2 from the germline V gene are SNHLY and FYNNEI. V was cut by 6 bases and J by 5 bases, with 7 bases left in between. The CDR3 sequence is 12 residues long. This specimen belongs to a study of beta chain features in type 1 diabetes. All of the isolated RNA was reverse transcribed, so expressed TCRB transcripts were sequenced. TCRdb's copy holds only in-frame clones and misses some; the assay was immunoSEQ multiplex PCR. The data show roughly 450,000 clones, with about an eighth seen just once and 0.046% held by the top ten. Study-wide findings and caveats: For Type 1 diabetes patients, all four CD4+ subsets carried TCRB CDR3s that were moderately but significantly shorter.

The receptor was isolated from a woman under 30 in good health. This chain links TRBV2 with TRBJ2-2; D is uncertain. The source material was naive CD4+ T cells from blood. Written as DNA, the CDR3 is TGTGCCAGCAGCCAGGATACCGGGGAGCTGTTTTTT. Translating it yields CASSQDTGELFF.